This T cell receptor (beta chain) was documented in a study of T cells in Graves' hyperthyroidism and ophthalmopathy (dated by TCRdb to about 2019). Concerning the study at large: Peripheral blood was collected at initial diagnosis, before any treatment. To identify distinguishing TCR V-J signatures, a discovery cohort of about 95 patients was used, comprising some 43 with Graves' ophthalmopathy and around 60 with stable Graves' hyperthyroidism. Prospective prediction of ophthalmopathy was tested in an independent validation cohort of 18 to 20 hyperthyroidism patients and 17 patients who later progressed to ophthalmopathy. The roughly 90 discovery patients were divided at random into training and test sets in a 7:3 ratio. In addition, the study compared T-cell repertoires in thyroid tissue and in blood from six Graves' hyperthyroidism patients. Once sampling was done, hyperthyroidism patients were given methimazole at a starting dose of 30 mg daily, whereas ophthalmopathy patients were given high-dose intravenous methylprednisolone. The paper describes TCR Vbeta CDR3 sequencing of more than 120 peripheral blood samples, made up of 43 ophthalmopathy patients, around 78 hyperthyroidism patients and 17 progressor patients.

Here is what the overall study found, with its caveats: Most expanded thyroid clonotypes (frequency above 0.001) were also found in blood, which suggests that blood repertoires may mirror thyroid immune responses. In validation, the model predicted progression to ophthalmopathy a median of about 6.5 months before onset, with 70% to 71% sensitivity and roughly 73% specificity. A model built on a 13 V-J signature distinguished ophthalmopathy from stable hyperthyroidism, reaching around 88% sensitivity and under 84% specificity in cross-validation and 80%/75% in testing. No statistical method was used to set the sample size in advance, and investigators knew the group allocation.

The TCR beta CDR3 regions were amplified from the RNA transcripts. For the first round of RT-PCR on the TCR CDR3, the HTBI primer set was used together with the Qiagen OneStep RT-PCR kit. The libraries were constructed in a second round of multiplex PCR and then size-selected and purified. Paired-end sequencing of the libraries was performed with 100 bp reads on an Illumina HiSeq2000. In the original analysis: SOAPnuke was used to process the raw data, throwing out any read that contained adapters or uncalled bases, had a mean Phred below 15, or lacked an exact constant-primer or identifier match. COPE v1.2.5 was used to merge high-quality paired reads, and clonotypes were defined as unique nucleotide sequences. MiTCR v1.1 was used to align the clonotypes against IMGT TRBV, TRBD and TRBJ reference segments. Analysis was restricted to V-J combinations with a frequency above 0.0001, which covered 99% to 99.2% of repertoires. The TCS score was defined as the ratio of F50 (clonal expansion) to E x V (chaos), calculated using BLOSUM62-based TCRdist between CDR3 peptides within each V-J. Welch's t-statistics and random forest reduced 500 to 650 V-J features to about 13, which were used in a naive Bayes classifier (R e1071). Clones were called with MiXCR by TCRdb after fastp trimmed the public reads at Q25, and only in-frame beta chains were retained. Entries that share a CDR3 protein sequence are merged under the most common genes and DNA. The V and J calls and clone size are TCRdb's, not the authors'. The table for this sample lists 620,000 or so distinct CDR3 sequences; roughly 14% of them were counted only once. The leading ten clones occupy about an eighth of the sample.

Ophthalmopathy patients had moderately to severely active disease, with a Clinical Activity Score of 3 or more, a NOSPECS grade of 4 or more, and a disease duration of less than 3 months. Patients with uncontrolled infections, other autoimmune diseases, pregnancy or lactation were excluded. Diagnoses were based on clinical symptoms, serum thyroxine and TRAb, thyroid ultrasound and orbital computed tomography. PBMCs were separated from roughly 10 ml of fresh peripheral blood using Ficoll-Paque density gradient centrifugation. Total RNA was extracted using Trizol reagent, and RNA quality was assessed on an Agilent 2100 Bioanalyzer. This clonotype was observed many times. The clone's antigen remains unknown. Per-nucleotide qualities are absent, and no much larger clonotype sits a single base away. V gives up 0 bases and J gives up 4 bases, and the segment between their germline ends measures 16 bases. Measured from the cysteine to the phenylalanine, the CDR3 is 16 residues long. The CDR3 DNA has 48 bases and is translated from base 1. CDR1 and CDR2 were assigned from the germline V gene as SGHVS and FNYEAQ.

Sequencing was carried out using blood. The sequence links TRBV7-6 to TRBJ2-7, with the D call perhaps TRBD1 or TRBD2, each one matching 6 bases. This TCR was recovered from a woman aged 50 to 65 with Graves' ophthalmopathy. The CDR3 here reads CASSLAGGHGGYEQYF. The nucleotides are TGTGCCAGCAGCTTAGCGGGGGGACATGGAGGGTACGAGCAGTACTTC.